The 18 T cell receptor beta chains presented below share a single source sample, sequenced in a study of prognosis after radiotherapy for stage I lung cancer. By two-round multiplex PCR, the TCR beta CDR3 was amplified from genomic DNA. Primers targeting each individual TRBV and TRBJ gene were applied in first-round PCR. MiXCR, run by TCRdb on the multiplex PCR reads, gives a single entry per CDR3 protein. The sample has over 30,000 distinct CDR3 sequences; approximately 24% are singletons. The specimen comprised PBMCs, sampled before or after stereotactic body radiation therapy (not recorded which). The receptors here all came from a donor over 45 with non-small cell lung cancer.

The genes are TRBV5-6 and TRBJ1-1; weak D call: TRBD1 (5 bases). Trimming removed 5 bases at V and 5 bases at J, with 13 bases between. The CDR3 length is 13 residues. In germline, CDR1 is SGHDT, CDR2 YYEEEE. The chain's CDR3 is CASRQGWKTEAFF. For the CDR3, the DNA is TGTGCCAGCAGGCAGGGTTGGAAAACTGAAGCTTTCTTT.

This clonotype was seen a handful of times. The CDR3 spells CASSSSMTGQGATVEQFF. CDR3 nucleotides: TGTGCCAGCAGCTCGAGCATGACCGGACAGGGGGCAACGGTTGAGCAGTTCTTC. The chain carries TRBV5-5 and TRBJ2-1; 11 bases match TRBD1. The CDR3 is made up of 18 amino acids. J lost 9 bases, V lost 3 bases, and 17 bases had no gene match. Germline V CDR1 and CDR2: SGHKS, YYEKEE (reference sequence). Combining the CDR3 with reference TRBV5-5 and TRBJ2-1 gives the whole variable domain DAGVTQSPTHLIKTRGQQVTLRCSPISGHKSVSWYQQVLGQGPQFIFQYYEKEERGRGNFPDRFSARQFPNYSSELNVNALLLGDSALYLCASSSSMTGQGATVEQFFGPGTRLTVL.

This clonotype was seen at least ten times. The chain is built from TRBV3-1 and TRBJ2-7, with no clear D. Per germline, CDR1 LGHDT and CDR2 YNNKEL (reference sequence). The CDR3 extends over 14 amino acids. The ends were cut back, 0 bases at V and 5 bases at J, with 11 bases in the middle. CDR3 in DNA: TGTGCCAGCAGCCAAGAATTGGGCAGGCACGAGCAGTACTTC. Translated, it gives CASSQELGRHEQYF.

This clonotype has ten or more counts. This chain joins TRBV20-1 and TRBJ1-1, with 7 nucleotides matching TRBD1. Germline V gene data show CDR1 as DFQATT and CDR2 as SNEGSKA (reference sequence). The V and J ends lost 6 bases and 0 bases, in that order; junction bases with no gene match: 7. The length of the CDR3 is 14 residues. CDR3: CSAYPGTVNTEAFF. DNA for the CDR3: TGCAGTGCCTACCCCGGGACAGTGAACACTGAAGCTTTCTTT.

This clonotype was counted ten times or more. The chain joins TRBV11-2 to TRBJ2-7; 10 bases fit TRBD1. CDR3 size: 16 residues. The J segment lost 6 bases and the V segment lost 1 base, leaving 9 bases of the junction unmatched. The germline CDR1 and CDR2 sequences are SGHAT and FQNNGV. The CDR3, as DNA: TGTGCCAGCAGCTTAGGGGGGACAGGGGCCCTCGGCGAGCAGTACTTC. Its protein is CASSLGGTGALGEQYF.

This clonotype occurred many times. V is TRBV11-3 and J is TRBJ2-7; 9 nucleotides align to TRBD2. J was trimmed by 3 bases and V by 1 base; bases with no gene match: 1. The V gene's germline CDR1 is SGHNT and CDR2 YENEEA. The CDR3 runs 14 residues. The CDR3 nucleotides read TGTGCCAGCAGCTTAGGTAGCGGGGGCTACGAGCAGTACTTC. This translates into CASSLGSGGYEQYF.

This clonotype was recorded only once. It is likely a read error: a sequence one base away is far more abundant. The V and J genes are TRBV6-4 and TRBJ1-2; D not resolved. The germline V gene encodes CDR1 MRHNA and CDR2 SNTAGT. CDR3 length: 14 residues. CDR3 sequence reads: CASSYSEGYYGYTF. The CDR3 nucleotides are TGTGCCAGCAGTTACTCGGAAGGATACTATGGCTACACCTTC.

This clonotype has a count of ten or more. This chain links TRBV18 with TRBJ2-5, with D unresolved. Trimming removed 2 bases from V and 5 bases from J, with 6 bases in between. Looked up from germline, CDR1 is KGHSH and CDR2 is LQKENI. The CDR3 has 12 amino acids. The CDR3 reads CASSPSVETQYF. For the CDR3, the DNA is TGTGCCAGCTCACCAAGTGTGGAGACCCAGTACTTC. The complete variable domain, with remaining parts taken from reference TRBV18 and TRBJ2-5, reads NAGVMQNPRHLVRRRGQEARLRCSPMKGHSHVYWYRQLPEEGLKFMVYLQKENIIDESGMPKERFSAEFPKEGPSILRIQQVVRGDSAAYFCASSPSVETQYFGPGTRLLVL.

This clonotype has a count of ten or more. This chain connects TRBV3-1 to TRBJ2-7, with TRBD1 matching over 10 bases. CDR1 and CDR2 from the germline V gene are LGHDT and YNNKEL (reference sequence). V gave up 4 bases and J gave up 5 bases; unmatched junction bases: 8. The CDR3 runs to 15 residues. The CDR3: CASSPSPTGGDEQYF. The DNA of the CDR3 is TGTGCCAGCAGCCCGAGCCCGACAGGGGGCGACGAGCAGTACTTC.

A remark on this clonotype: This probably arose from a read error, given a far larger clone one base away. The chain links TRBV6-2 or TRBV6-3 to TRBJ2-3; 9 bases match TRBD2. CDR1 and CDR2 from the germline V gene are MNHEY and SVGEGT. The CDR3 loop spans 15 amino acids. In DNA form, the CDR3 reads TGTGCCAGCGGGGCTAGCGGGGAGAGCACAGATACGCAGAATTTT. As protein: CASGASGESTDTQNF.

This clonotype was seen at least ten times. V and J are TRBV7-2 and TRBJ1-4; possible D gene TRBD1, 6 bases. V was clipped by 5 bases and J by 7 bases, with 17 bases between them. CDR3 length: 15 residues. Germline V CDR1 and CDR2: SGHTA, FQGNSA. The CDR3 is CASSPFTGWGEKLFF. In DNA, the CDR3 is TGTGCCAGCAGCCCCTTTACAGGGTGGGGTGAAAAACTGTTTTTT. Looking up the rest from reference TRBV7-2 and TRBJ1-4 gives the full variable domain: GAGVSQSPSNKVTEKGKDVELRCDPISGHTALYWYRQSLGQGLEFLIYFQGNSAPDKSGLPSDRFSAERTGGSVSTLTIQRTQQEDSAVYLCASSPFTGWGEKLFFGSGTQLSVL.

To note about this clonotype: It is likely a read error: a sequence one base away is far more abundant. The chain uses TRBV6-2 or TRBV6-3 and TRBJ2-2, with TRBD1 as a possible D gene (5 bases). Germline V gene data show CDR1 as MNHEY and CDR2 as SVGEGT. The CDR3 spans 17 residues. The V gene lost 6 bases and the J gene lost 3 bases, with 20 bases spanning the gap. CDR3 sequence (DNA): TGTGCCAGCAGACCACAGGTTTTTCCGATGTACACCGGGGAGCTGTTTTTT. The encoded protein is CASRPQVFPMYTGELFF.

This clonotype was seen a single time. An end of the junction does not agree with germline; a read error may underlie this. This rearrangement joins TRBV3-1 to TRBJ2-1; the D is unclear. Looked up from germline, CDR1 is LGHDT and CDR2 is YNNKEL (reference sequence). This CDR3 has 15 residues. This CDR3 is CASIQDQVVEPEQFF. CDR3 nucleotide sequence: TGTGCCAGCATCCAAGATCAGGTGGTAGAGCCTGAGCAGTTCTTC.

This clonotype was counted at least ten times. The chain employs TRBV6-1 and TRBJ2-2; D is perhaps TRBD1 (6 bases). CDR1 is MNHNS, CDR2 SASEGT, per germline. Trimming left V 5 bases short and J 3 bases short, with 16 bases between. This CDR3 is 16 amino acids long. CDR3 in amino acids: CASSNHREGDTGELFF. The CDR3 DNA reads as TGTGCCAGCAGTAACCACAGGGAAGGGGACACCGGGGAGCTGTTTTTT.

The rearrangement uses TRBV28 and TRBJ2-4; the match to TRBD2 covers 13 bases. The CDR3 is 16 residues long. The germline gives CDR1 MDHEN, CDR2 SYDVKM. The V segment lost 7 bases and the J segment 6 bases; nucleotides outside the gene matches: 9. CDR3 nucleotide sequence: TGTGCCAGCACCTCGACTAGCGGGGGGTTAAGAAACATTCAGTACTTC. Encoded protein: CASTSTSGGLRNIQYF.

This clonotype was detected ten times or more. V is TRBV19 and J is TRBJ1-4; D remains unclear. The germline V gene encodes CDR1 LNHDA and CDR2 SQIVND (reference sequence). This CDR3 region has 16 residues. Trimming removed 2 bases from V and 7 bases from J, with 17 bases in between. This chain's CDR3 is CASSISERLTGEKLFF. The CDR3 nucleotides read TGTGCCAGTAGTATAAGTGAACGGCTAACTGGTGAAAAACTGTTTTTT.

This clonotype was seen many times. This chain connects TRBV5-1 to TRBJ1-1; D is uncertain. V was pared by 1 base and J by 3 bases, with 10 bases between. This CDR3 has 14 residues. From germline, CDR1 is SGHRS and CDR2 YFSETQ. Here the CDR3 DNA reads TGCGCCAGCAGCTTGCAAGACCGGGACACTGAAGCTTTCTTT. Translating gives CASSLQDRDTEAFF.

This clonotype has ten or more counts. The CDR3 nucleotides read TGTGCCAGCAGGGGCGGGGCGAGTACTGAAGCTTTCTTT. Protein product: CASRGGASTEAFF. V is TRBV2 and J is TRBJ1-1, with D possibly TRBD1 on 5 matching bases. Germline V gene lookup returns CDR1 SNHLY and CDR2 FYNNEI. V lost 6 bases and J lost 5, with 13 bases in between. The CDR3 covers 13 residues.